The clone carrying this T cell receptor beta chain appeared a single time. The record originates from a study of blood T cell repertoires in COVID-19. Overall study context: There were acute and convalescent COVID-19 samples, and they came from the United States, Italy and Spain.

Methods used by the authors: It was from reference gene primer amplification that nucleated cell counts were estimated. The method was immunoSEQ multiplex PCR; TCRdb's version includes in-frame clones alone and lacks a portion of them. The V and J calls and clone size are taken from that table; D and trimming were inferred from the DNA. The sample lists 140,000 or so clones, 81% seen once, with about 7.5% in the top ten. Sequenced sample: peripheral blood. The TCR was taken from a human donor in a cohort sampled during active COVID-19.

The chain's CDR3 is CASSHTGTGTSGYEQYF. CDR3 sequence (DNA): TGTGCCAGTAGCCACACAGGCACCGGGACTAGCGGTTACGAGCAGTACTTC. The chain couples TRBV19 to TRBJ2-7; 11 nucleotides match TRBD2. The germline CDR1 and CDR2 sequences are LNHDA and SQIVND (reference sequence). The CDR3 runs to 17 residues. Losses at the gene ends were 6 bases for V and 4 bases for J; bases not matched to a gene: 14. The full variable domain, in which reference TRBV19 and TRBJ2-7 provide the parts outside the CDR3, is DGGITQSPKYLFRKEGQNVTLSCEQNLNHDAMYWYRQDPGQGLRLIYYSQIVNDFQKGDIAEGYSVSREKKESFPLTVTSAQKNPTAFYLCASSHTGTGTSGYEQYFGPGTRLTVT.